Below are 3 T cell receptor beta chains sequenced from a single sample in a study of CD8+CD57+ T cells in acquired aplastic anemia. In patients chosen for sequencing, flow cytometry had shown CD8+CD57+ cell expansion. TCR beta VDJ combinations and CDR3 sequences were profiled from genomic DNA. Using its own MiXCR run on the reads, TCRdb lists one record per CDR3 protein. Found here are around 430,000 distinct CDR3 sequences, under 40% of them singletons; the top ten hold nearly 0.85%. The material sequenced was sorted CD4+, CD8+, or CD8+CD57+ T cells (not recorded which) from PBMCs. The receptor source for this set is a human donor with aplastic anemia.

This clonotype was recorded a few times. The rearrangement links TRBV6-2 or TRBV6-3 to TRBJ1-2; 9 bases match TRBD1. This CDR3 is 16 amino acids long. The ends lost 2 bases at V and 4 bases at J; junction bases unmatched: 8. Per the germline V gene, CDR1 is MNHEY and CDR2 is SVGEGT. CDR3 region: CASSYRTGTGFYGYTF. DNA for the CDR3: TGTGCCAGCAGTTACCGTACCGGGACAGGGTTCTATGGCTACACCTTC.

The chain carries TRBV19 and TRBJ2-1; D might be TRBD1 or TRBD2, each matching 6 bases. V lost 9 bases, J lost 8 bases, and 20 bases lay in between. Germline loops: CDR1 LNHDA, CDR2 SQIVND (reference sequence). The CDR3 sequence is 14 residues long. DNA for the CDR3: TGTGCCAGCAGCACGGGGGCGGAGGTCTATGAGCAGTTCTTC. Translated: CASSTGAEVYEQFF.

This clonotype was seen more than once but under ten times. The chain employs TRBV2 and TRBJ2-3; TRBD2 agrees at 8 bases. Germline V gene data show CDR1 as SNHLY and CDR2 as FYNNEI. Germline trimming cut 6 bases from V and 2 bases from J; bases unmatched to any gene: 7. The CDR3 runs 15 residues. The DNA for the CDR3 is TGTGCCAGCAGCCGACGGGGGGGCAACACAGATACGCAGTATTTT. This encodes CASSRRGGNTDTQYF.